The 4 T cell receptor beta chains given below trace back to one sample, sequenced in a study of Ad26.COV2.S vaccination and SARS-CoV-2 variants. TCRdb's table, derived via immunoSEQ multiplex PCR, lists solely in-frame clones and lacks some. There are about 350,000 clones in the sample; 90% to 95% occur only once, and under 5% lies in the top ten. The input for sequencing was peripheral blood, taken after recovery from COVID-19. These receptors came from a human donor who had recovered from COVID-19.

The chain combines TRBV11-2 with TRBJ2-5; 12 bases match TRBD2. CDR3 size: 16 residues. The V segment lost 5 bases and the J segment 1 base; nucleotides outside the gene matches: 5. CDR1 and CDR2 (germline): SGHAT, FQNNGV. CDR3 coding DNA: TGTGCCAGCAGCAGCCTGACTAGCGGGGGCCAAGAGACCCAGTACTTC. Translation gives CASSSLTSGGQETQYF. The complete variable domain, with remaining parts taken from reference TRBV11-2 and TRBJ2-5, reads EAGVAQSPRYKIIEKRQSVAFWCNPISGHATLYWYQQILGQGPKLLIQFQNNGVVDDSQLPKDRFSAERLKGVDSTLKIQPAKLEDSAVYLCASSSLTSGGQETQYFGPGTRLLVL.

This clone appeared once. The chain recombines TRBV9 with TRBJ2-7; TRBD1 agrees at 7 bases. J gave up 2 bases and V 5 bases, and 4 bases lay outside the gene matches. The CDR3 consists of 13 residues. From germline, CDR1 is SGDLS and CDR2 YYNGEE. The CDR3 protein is CASSAGTAYEQYF. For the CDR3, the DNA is TGTGCCAGCAGTGCCGGGACAGCCTACGAGCAGTACTTC.

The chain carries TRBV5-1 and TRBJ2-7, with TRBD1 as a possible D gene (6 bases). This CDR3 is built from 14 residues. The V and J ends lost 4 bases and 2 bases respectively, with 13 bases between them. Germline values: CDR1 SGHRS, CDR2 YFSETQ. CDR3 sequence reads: CASSHRDTPYEQYF. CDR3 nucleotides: TGCGCCAGCAGCCACCGGGACACACCCTACGAGCAGTACTTC.

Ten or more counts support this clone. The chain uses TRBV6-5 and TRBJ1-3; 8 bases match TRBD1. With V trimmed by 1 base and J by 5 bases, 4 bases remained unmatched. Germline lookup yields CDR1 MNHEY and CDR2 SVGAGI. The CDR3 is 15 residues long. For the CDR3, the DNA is TGTGCCAGCAGTTACTACCCAGGGGGCAGAAACACCATATATTTT. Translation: CASSYYPGGRNTIYF.